The 7 T cell receptor beta chains below all came from one sample that was sequenced in a study of blood T cells in healthy people across ages. Alongside a J-beta primer mix, a sample-barcoded 5' primer served in a second PCR lasting roughly 7 to 11 cycles. TCRdb re-derived calls from the 5' RACE reads in MiXCR, one entry per CDR3 protein. The sample lists under 850,000 distinct CDR3 sequences; 30% to 45% were seen once. Sequenced material: blood. Receptors were obtained from a man aged 18 to 30 in good health.

The chain is built from TRBV5-1 and TRBJ1-4; D possibly corresponds to TRBD1 (5 bases). Trimming cost V 4 bases and J 4 bases, with 11 bases left between them. In germline, CDR1 is SGHRS, CDR2 YFSETQ. This CDR3 contains 14 residues. CDR3 region: CASSVIQGNEKLFF. The CDR3 nucleotides are TGCGCCAGCAGCGTGATTCAGGGTAATGAAAAACTGTTTTTT.

Concerning this clonotype: This may arise from a read error, as a much more abundant clone is one base away. The chain recombines TRBV5-5 with TRBJ2-5; D is undetermined. The J call may be wrong; the DNA end is better matched by TRBJ2-1. Germline CDR1 SGHKS, CDR2 YYEKEE (reference sequence). The CDR3 covers 14 residues. DNA for the CDR3: TGTGCCAGCAGCTTGGACGCTCCCCAAGAGACCCAGTTCTTC. This encodes CASSLDAPQETQFF.

V gene TRBV7-9 combines with J gene TRBJ1-1; D possibly corresponds to TRBD1 (5 bases). With 5 bases removed from V and 4 bases from J, the gap between germline ends came to 17 bases. CDR3 length equals 15 residues. Germline-derived CDR1 and CDR2 are SEHNR and FQNEAQ (reference sequence). The CDR3: CASSGRDGMTTEAFF. CDR3 bases: TGTGCCAGCAGCGGCCGGGACGGCATGACCACTGAAGCTTTCTTT.

The rearrangement uses TRBV20-1 and TRBJ2-7, with 9 positions matching TRBD1. Judging by the DNA end, TRBJ2-5 fits better; the J call may be wrong. From germline, CDR1 is DFQATT and CDR2 SNEGSKA (reference sequence). CDR3 length: 13 amino acids. The chain's CDR3 is CSARPDRGETQYF. The DNA for the CDR3 is TGCAGTGCTAGGCCGGACAGGGGAGAGACCCAGTACTTC.

V gene TRBV27 combines with J gene TRBJ2-5, with a weak D call TRBD2 (5 bases). V shed 7 bases and J shed 3 bases, with 21 bases lying between them. The CDR3 contains 16 residues. The germline gives CDR1 MNHEY, CDR2 SMNVEV (reference sequence). CDR3 coding DNA: TGTGCCAGCACCACGGATTGGGCTAGCAGTAAAGAGACCCAGTACTTC. It is translated as CASTTDWASSKETQYF.

The CDR3: CASSPGQGATDYGYTF. The DNA for the CDR3 is TGTGCCAGCAGTCCCGGGCAGGGGGCCACAGACTATGGCTACACCTTC. The chain combines TRBV4-2 with TRBJ1-2; 8 bases agree with TRBD1. This CDR3 comprises 16 residues. V lost 6 bases and J lost 3; bases outside the gene matches: 12. Germline CDR1 is LGHNA and CDR2 is YNFKEQ.

The table lists this clonotype with many counts. This chain uses TRBV5-1 with TRBJ2-1, with 8 bases fitting TRBD1. CDR3 size: 14 residues. Germline values: CDR1 SGHRS, CDR2 YFSETQ. The junction had 7 bases not matched to a gene; V was cut back by 2 bases and J by 9 bases. CDR3 region: CASSLGQGASEQFF. The CDR3 DNA reads TGCGCCAGCAGCTTAGGGCAGGGGGCGAGTGAGCAGTTCTTC.